The 16 T cell receptor beta chains below come from one sample, sequenced in a study of glioma-infiltrating T cells after dendritic cell vaccination. Libraries were prepared by immunoSEQ multiplex PCR; TCRdb keeps only in-frame clonotypes and omits some of them. The table has about 82,000 clones, around 90% seen once. Sequenced material: blood, taken before dendritic cell vaccination. These receptors were collected from a human donor with glioblastoma.

The chain has TRBV7-9 and TRBJ2-7; 7 positions match TRBD2. The germline V gene encodes CDR1 SEHNR and CDR2 FQNEAQ (reference sequence). Trimming removed 1 base from V and 0 bases from J; junction bases left unmatched: 3. The CDR3 is 15 amino acids. DNA of the CDR3: TGTGCCAGCAGCTTAGGTGGGGGGGGCTCCTACGAGCAGTACTTC. Its translation: CASSLGGGGSYEQYF.

The rearrangement joins TRBV10-1 to TRBJ1-3; D gene uncertain. V dropped 7 bases and J dropped 0 bases, with 13 bases sitting between them. The CDR3 runs to 15 residues. Germline V CDR1 and CDR2: WNHNN, SYGVQD (reference sequence). CDR3 DNA sequence: TGCGCCAGCATCCCTTTGACACCCTCTGGAAACACCATATATTTT. Its protein product is CASIPLTPSGNTIYF.

The V and J genes are TRBV7-8 and TRBJ1-2; 8 positions match TRBD1. Germline CDR1 and CDR2: SGHVS and FQNEAQ. Trimming cost V 0 bases and J 8 bases; bases outside gene matches: 5. This CDR3 is built from 14 residues. DNA for the CDR3: TGTGCCAGCAGCTTAGCCCGACAGGGGAACGGCTACACCTTC. As protein: CASSLARQGNGYTF.

This clone was recorded once. This chain uses TRBV5-4 with TRBJ1-1; a possible D gene is TRBD1 (6 bases). CDR3 length equals 13 residues. Germline V CDR1 and CDR2: SGHNT, YYREEE (reference sequence). Trimming stripped 7 bases from V and 5 bases from J, with 15 bases between. The CDR3 DNA follows: TGTGCCAGCTTACCAAGGGGGGGGACTGAAGCTTTCTTT. As protein: CASLPRGGTEAFF.

CDR3 coding DNA: TGTGCCTGGACGGGTTCGGCGAATGAGCAGTTCTTC. Protein sequence: CAWTGSANEQFF. This chain joins TRBV30 and TRBJ2-1; the D is unclear. The ends were cut back, 4 bases at V and 7 bases at J, with 11 bases in the middle. This CDR3 is 12 amino acids long. CDR1 and CDR2 (germline): GTSNPN, SVGIG (reference sequence).

The gene calls are TRBV14 and TRBJ1-2; 7 bases are a match to TRBD1. The CDR3 has 17 residues. The germline V gene has CDR1 SGHDN and CDR2 FVKESK. The junction had 10 bases not matched to a gene; V was cut back by 1 base and J by 2 bases. CDR3 bases: TGTGCCAGCAGCCAAGGTGAAGGGGGCTTGCTAAACTATGGCTACACCTTC. The encoded protein is CASSQGEGGLLNYGYTF.

The chain couples TRBV19 to TRBJ2-2, with D possibly matching TRBD2 (6 bases). This CDR3 comprises 16 residues. CDR1 and CDR2 (germline): LNHDA, SQIVND (reference sequence). Deletions cut 5 bases from V and 2 bases from J, with 15 bases between. The CDR3 reads CASSPMGGYNTGELFF. The CDR3 DNA sequence: TGTGCCAGTAGTCCTATGGGGGGATACAACACCGGGGAGCTGTTTTTT.

The J gene is TRBJ2-7, the V gene TRBV11-3; 8 positions match TRBD1. This CDR3 has 15 amino acids. From germline, CDR1 is SGHNT and CDR2 YENEEA. Unmatched junction bases numbered 5, after V lost 0 bases and J lost 4 bases. CDR3 sequence: CASSLDETGDYEQYF. CDR3 nucleotide sequence: TGTGCCAGCAGCTTAGATGAGACAGGGGATTACGAGCAGTACTTC.

The rearrangement links TRBV4-1 to TRBJ1-2; 8 nucleotides line up with TRBD1. The CDR3 has 16 amino acids. Looked up from germline, CDR1 is MGHRA and CDR2 is YSYEKL. With V trimmed by 1 base and J by 6 bases, 10 bases remained unmatched. CDR3 nucleotide sequence: TGCGCCAGCAGCCAAGTCCGGAACAGGGGGTTGGATGGCTACACCTTC. Translating it yields CASSQVRNRGLDGYTF.

This clone occurred once. The gene calls are TRBV6-6 and TRBJ1-4; the D is unclear. CDR3 size: 15 residues. Germline V gene sequence: CDR1 MNHNY, CDR2 SVGAGI (reference sequence). The V gene lost 5 bases and the J gene lost 6 bases, with 16 bases spanning the gap. The CDR3 DNA follows: TGTGCCAGCAGTCCGCGGGAGGTCGGGCATGAAAAACTGTTTTTT. This sequence encodes CASSPREVGHEKLFF.

The V call is TRBV11-2, the J call TRBJ1-1; D is possibly TRBD1 (6 bases). CDR1 and CDR2 (germline): SGHAT, FQNNGV. CDR3 length equals 14 residues. Trimming removed 5 bases at V and 5 bases at J, with 15 bases between. CDR3 nucleotides: TGTGCCAGCAGCCTAGCACAGGGAAGGACTGAAGCTTTCTTT. Its translation is CASSLAQGRTEAFF.

V gene TRBV10-1 combines with J gene TRBJ1-5, with D unresolved. The ends were cut back, 7 bases at V and 6 bases at J, with 25 bases in the middle. The CDR3 extends over 17 amino acids. Germline V gives CDR1 WNHNN, CDR2 SYGVQD (reference sequence). The CDR3: CASILPPRERSSQPQHF. The CDR3 DNA follows: TGCGCCAGCATTTTACCCCCAAGAGAAAGGAGTAGTCAGCCCCAGCATTTT.

The V and J genes are TRBV7-9 and TRBJ2-1, with 15 bases matching TRBD2. The CDR3 runs to 14 residues. Germline V lookup: CDR1 SEHNR, CDR2 FQNEAQ (reference sequence). With 6 bases clipped from V and 9 bases from J, the junction kept 3 bases outside the gene matches. CDR3 amino acids: CASSPGLAGGEQFF. For the CDR3, the DNA is TGTGCCAGCAGTCCGGGACTAGCGGGAGGTGAGCAGTTCTTC.

CDR3 DNA sequence: TGTGCCAGCAGCTTAGTTCGGGACTCGCGGGAGCAGTTCTTC. Residues: CASSLVRDSREQFF. The chain couples TRBV11-3 to TRBJ2-1; maybe TRBD2 (6 bases). The CDR3 contains 14 residues. Germline-derived CDR1 and CDR2 are SGHNT and YENEEA. Trimming shortened V by 1 base and J by 10 bases, and 14 bases separated the two germline ends.

This clone showed up just once. This chain links TRBV30 with TRBJ1-3; no firm D call. V lost 3 bases and J lost 0, with 15 bases in between. Germline V gives CDR1 GTSNPN, CDR2 SVGIG (reference sequence). This CDR3 comprises 16 residues. This CDR3 reads CAWSPLTADSGNTIYF. The CDR3 DNA is TGTGCCTGGAGCCCGCTGACTGCCGACTCTGGAAACACCATATATTTT.

The rearrangement joins TRBV2 to TRBJ1-5, with 8 bases identical to TRBD1. This CDR3 is built from 15 residues. CDR1 and CDR2 from the germline V gene are SNHLY and FYNNEI. Trimming cost V 6 bases and J 8 bases; bases outside gene matches: 12. The CDR3 DNA reads as TGTGCCAGCAGCGGACAGGGTGGGATGAGAGAGCCCCAGCATTTT. This codes for CASSGQGGMREPQHF.